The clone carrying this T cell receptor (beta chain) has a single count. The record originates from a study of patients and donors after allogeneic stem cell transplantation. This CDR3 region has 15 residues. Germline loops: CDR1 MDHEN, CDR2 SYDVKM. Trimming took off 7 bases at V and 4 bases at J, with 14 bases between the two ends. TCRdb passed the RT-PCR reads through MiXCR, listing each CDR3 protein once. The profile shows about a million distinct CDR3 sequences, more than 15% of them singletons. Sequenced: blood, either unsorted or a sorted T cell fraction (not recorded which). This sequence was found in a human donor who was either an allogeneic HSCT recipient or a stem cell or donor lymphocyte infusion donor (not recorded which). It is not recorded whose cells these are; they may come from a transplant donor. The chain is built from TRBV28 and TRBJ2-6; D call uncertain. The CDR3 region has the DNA TGTGCCAGCAATACTCTCGGGCTAGGGGCCAACGTCCTGACTTTC. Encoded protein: CASNTLGLGANVLTF.